This T cell receptor (beta chain) derives from a study of CXCR3-negative and CXCR3-positive naive CD8 T cells. The study, taken as a whole, reports: CXCR3-expressing naive cells carried TRB CDR3s more hydrophobic than those of CXCR3-negative naive cells.

Researchers reported sorting every CD8+ T cell subset in triplicate, 300,000 to 350,000 cells per sort. On this clonotype: Antigen unknown.

UMI-labeled 5' RACE TRB cDNA libraries were prepared from the cells. TCRdb re-called the 5' RACE reads and gives one entry per CDR3 protein, without DNA. The table lists about 150,000 distinct CDR3 sequences. Germline-derived CDR1 and CDR2 are SGDLS and YYNGEE. The CDR3 loop spans 14 amino acids. The genes are TRBV9 and TRBJ2-1. Sequencing input: naive CXCR3+ CD8+ T cells from blood. Indicated subset: CD45RO-CCR7+CD27+CD95- naive CD8+ T cells expressing CXCR3 (TNR3+). The TCR comes from a human donor in good health. Some clones in this sample may be carry-over from other donors' samples. CDR3 protein: CASTTGGPNNEQFF.